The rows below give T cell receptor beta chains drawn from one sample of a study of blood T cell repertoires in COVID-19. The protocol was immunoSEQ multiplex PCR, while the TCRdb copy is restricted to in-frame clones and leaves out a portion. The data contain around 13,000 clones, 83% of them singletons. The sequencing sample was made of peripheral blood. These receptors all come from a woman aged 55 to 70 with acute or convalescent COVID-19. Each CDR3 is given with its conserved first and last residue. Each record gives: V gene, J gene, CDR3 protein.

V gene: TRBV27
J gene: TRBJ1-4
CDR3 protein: CASGRDGYEKLFF

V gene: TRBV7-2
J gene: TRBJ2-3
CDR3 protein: CASSSLGRSTDTQYF

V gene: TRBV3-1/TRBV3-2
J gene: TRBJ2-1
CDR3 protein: CASSPRAGEQFF

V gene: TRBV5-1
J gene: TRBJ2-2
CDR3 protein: CASSPSYRGPNTGELFF

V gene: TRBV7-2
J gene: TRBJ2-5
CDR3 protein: CASSPQGAKQETQYF

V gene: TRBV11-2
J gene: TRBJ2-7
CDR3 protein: CASSLRGGRDRLSEQYF

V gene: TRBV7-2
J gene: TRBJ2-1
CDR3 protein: CASSLTGYSYNEQFF

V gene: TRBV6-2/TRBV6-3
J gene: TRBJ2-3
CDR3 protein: CASSSGLAGGPDTDTQYF

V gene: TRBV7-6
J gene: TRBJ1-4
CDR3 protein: CASSSRSGWGATNEKLFF

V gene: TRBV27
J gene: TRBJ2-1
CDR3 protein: CASSLAGFRNEQFF

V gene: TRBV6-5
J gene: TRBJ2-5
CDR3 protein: CASTWGQGGWETQYF

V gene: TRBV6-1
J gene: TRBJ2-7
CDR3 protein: CASSEAGMPGDEQYF

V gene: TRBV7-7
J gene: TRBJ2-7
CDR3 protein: CASSLEGGTSGRALLYEQYF

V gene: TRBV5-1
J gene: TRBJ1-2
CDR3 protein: CASSFRDSYGYTF

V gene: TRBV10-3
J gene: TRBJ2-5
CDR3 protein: CAITPGHGETQYF

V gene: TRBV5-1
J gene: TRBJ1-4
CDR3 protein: CASSFEHLATNEKLFF

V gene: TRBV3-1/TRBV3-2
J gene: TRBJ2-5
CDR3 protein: CASSLRTGLGGFQETQYF

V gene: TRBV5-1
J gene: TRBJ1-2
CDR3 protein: CASSLTGGSGYGYTF

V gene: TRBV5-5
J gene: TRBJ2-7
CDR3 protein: CASSLWTGPYEQYF

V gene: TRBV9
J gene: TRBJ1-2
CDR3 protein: CASSAGEIYGYTF

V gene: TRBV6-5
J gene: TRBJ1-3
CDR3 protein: CASSYSPDTRNTIYF

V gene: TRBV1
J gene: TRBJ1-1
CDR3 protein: CTSSLTGQPTEAFF

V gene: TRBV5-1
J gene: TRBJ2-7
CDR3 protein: CASSSGNYEQYF

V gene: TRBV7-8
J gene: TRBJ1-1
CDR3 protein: CASSPNTGVAFF

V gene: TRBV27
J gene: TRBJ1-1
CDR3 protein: CASSHKQGWAEAFF

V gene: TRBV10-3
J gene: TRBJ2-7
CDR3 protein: CAIRPDRGSYEQYF

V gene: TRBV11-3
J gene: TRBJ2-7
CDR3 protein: CASSSLQGTEQYF

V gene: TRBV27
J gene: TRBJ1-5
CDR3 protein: CASRRQGLIKYSNQPQHF

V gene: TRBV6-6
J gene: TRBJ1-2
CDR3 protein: CASSPPDRALSYGYTF

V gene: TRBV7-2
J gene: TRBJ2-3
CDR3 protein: CAASATSGRSDTQYF

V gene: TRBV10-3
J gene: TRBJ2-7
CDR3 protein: CAISEGASYEQYF

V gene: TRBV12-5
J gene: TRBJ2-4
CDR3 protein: CASGFVPDGEYNLAKNIQYF

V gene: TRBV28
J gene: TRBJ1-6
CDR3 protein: CASRVLGGSGPLHF

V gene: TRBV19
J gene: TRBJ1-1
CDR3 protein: CATANAGTGGNTEAFF

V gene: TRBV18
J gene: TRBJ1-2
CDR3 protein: CASSPYRATNYGYTF

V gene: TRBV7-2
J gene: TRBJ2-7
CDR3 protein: CASALYRDSDEQYF

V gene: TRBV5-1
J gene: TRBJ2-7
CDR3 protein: CASSPLVGSYEQYF

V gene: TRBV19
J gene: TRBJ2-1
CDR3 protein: CASTSFYNEQFF

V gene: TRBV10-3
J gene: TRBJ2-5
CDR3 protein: CAISESVGTRAFQETQYF

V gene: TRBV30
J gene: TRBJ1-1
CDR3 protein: CAWSSARNTEAFF

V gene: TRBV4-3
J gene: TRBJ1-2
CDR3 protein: CASSQGVWSDYGYTF

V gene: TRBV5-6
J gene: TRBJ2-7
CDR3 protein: CASSLVSGPLGQYF

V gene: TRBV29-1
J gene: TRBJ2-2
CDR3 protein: CSALVPANTGELFF

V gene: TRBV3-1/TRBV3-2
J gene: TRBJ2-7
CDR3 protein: CASSHQGQGYEQYF

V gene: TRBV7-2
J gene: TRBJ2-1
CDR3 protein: CASSVQGAYGQFF

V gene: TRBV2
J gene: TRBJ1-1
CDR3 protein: CASRTGGRTEAFF

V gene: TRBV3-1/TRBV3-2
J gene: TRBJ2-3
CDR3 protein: CASSQDWTSGRVADTQYF

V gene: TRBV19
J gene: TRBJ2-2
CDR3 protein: CASSTQGTGELFF

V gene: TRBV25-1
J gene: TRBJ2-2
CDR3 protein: CASSEAGNTGELFF

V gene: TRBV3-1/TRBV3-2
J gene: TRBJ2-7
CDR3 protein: CASSQSGYTYEQYF

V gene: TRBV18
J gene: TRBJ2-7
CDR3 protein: CASSREQGALNEQYF

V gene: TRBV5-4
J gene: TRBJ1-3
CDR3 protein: CASSYGGSSGNTIYF

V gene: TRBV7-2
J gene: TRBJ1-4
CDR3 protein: CASSWGQGDEKLFF

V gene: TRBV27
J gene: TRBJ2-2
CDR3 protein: CASSRAPGQASGELFF

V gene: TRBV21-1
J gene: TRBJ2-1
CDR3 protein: CASSKGLAGVSEQFF

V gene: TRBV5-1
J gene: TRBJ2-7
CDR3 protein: CASSGSRTGLLEQYF

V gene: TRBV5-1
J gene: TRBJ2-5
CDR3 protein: CASSRWTGGPETQYF

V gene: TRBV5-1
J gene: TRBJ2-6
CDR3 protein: CASRGQGSPGANVLTF

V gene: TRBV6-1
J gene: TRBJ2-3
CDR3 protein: CASSANTRTRTDTQYF

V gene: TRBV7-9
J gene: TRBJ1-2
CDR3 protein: CASTQGRRDGYTF